These 21 T cell receptor beta chains originate from one sample sequenced in a study of blood T cells in healthy people across ages. Primers used in a second PCR of roughly 6 to 11 cycles were a sample-barcoded 5' primer and a J-beta primer mix. TCRdb reanalysed the 5' RACE reads using MiXCR and keeps one entry per CDR3 protein. The sample has over 600,000 distinct CDR3 sequences; approximately 40% are singletons. The specimen sequenced was blood. These receptors were taken from an elderly man in good health.

With respect to this clonotype: A much larger clone differs by one base, so this may be a read error. The chain recombines TRBV29-1 with TRBJ2-1; 7 bases align to TRBD1. The J call may be in error: the DNA end matches TRBJ2-7 better. This CDR3 spans 13 amino acids. The germline CDR1 and CDR2 sequences are SQVTM and ANQGSEA. CDR3 DNA sequence: TGCAGCTCCGAGGGGGCAGGTTACAATGAGCAGTACTTC. This encodes CSSEGAGYNEQYF.

As regards this clonotype: Possible read error: a much larger clone is one base away. This chain links TRBV7-2 with TRBJ2-5, with TRBD2 as a possible D gene (5 bases). The V gene lost 5 bases and the J gene lost 7 bases, with 11 bases spanning the gap. This CDR3 has 12 amino acids. Germline CDR1 SGHTA, CDR2 FQGNSA. Here the CDR3 DNA reads TGTGCCAGCAGCGTAGGCGGAGGGACCCAGTACTTC. It yields the protein CASSVGGGTQYF.

V gene TRBV20-1 combines with J gene TRBJ1-5; D remains unclear. Deletions cut 6 bases from V and 0 bases from J, with 9 bases between. CDR3 size: 13 residues. CDR1 and CDR2 from the germline V gene are DFQATT and SNEGSKA (reference sequence). The CDR3: CSARHNSNQPQHF. The CDR3 nucleotides are TGCAGTGCGAGACATAATAGCAATCAGCCCCAGCATTTT.

This clonotype has more than one count but fewer than ten. The V call is TRBV5-1, the J call TRBJ2-3, with no clear D. There are 15 residues in the CDR3. The germline gives CDR1 SGHRS, CDR2 YFSETQ. Trimming removed 1 base at V and 3 bases at J, with 12 bases between. For the CDR3, the DNA is TGCGCCAGCAGCTTGAGCAGCCCGGGTACAGATACGCAGTATTTT. It yields the protein CASSLSSPGTDTQYF.

The rearrangement uses TRBV27 and TRBJ2-7; TRBD1 matches at 12 bases. The V segment lost 8 bases and the J segment 6 bases; nucleotides outside the gene matches: 14. Germline CDR1 and CDR2: MNHEY and SMNVEV (reference sequence). The CDR3 covers 16 residues. The CDR3 DNA is TGTGCCAGCCAAAGGTTTGCGGGACAGGGGGCAACCGAGCAGTACTTC. Translated, it gives CASQRFAGQGATEQYF.

Notes on this clonotype: The junction departs from germline at one end; a sequencing error may be responsible. The chain employs TRBV2 and TRBJ1-4; D remains unclear. CDR1 and CDR2 (germline): SNHLY, FYNNEI. The CDR3 has 15 residues. The CDR3: CASSAIPGESEKLFF. The DNA for the CDR3 is TGCGCCAGCAGTGCAATTCCCGGGGAGTCTGAAAAACTGTTTTTT.

This clonotype appeared many times. The chain combines TRBV28 with TRBJ1-1; D may be TRBD1 (5 bases). Trimming left V 3 bases short and J 1 base short, with 12 bases between. Germline V gene sequence: CDR1 MDHEN, CDR2 SYDVKM. This CDR3 comprises 15 residues. The chain's CDR3 is CASSFPRGANTEAFF. CDR3 DNA: TGTGCCAGCAGTTTCCCGAGAGGGGCGAACACTGAAGCTTTCTTT.

DNA of the CDR3: TGTGCCAGCAGCAAAGGCCGGGACAGGGGTGAAAAACTGTTTTTT. It is translated as CASSKGRDRGEKLFF. The gene calls are TRBV21-1 and TRBJ1-4; the table's D call, TRBD1, has no DNA check behind it. TRBV21-1 is marked as a pseudogene. This CDR3 has 15 residues.

The CDR3 DNA reads TGTGCCAGCAGTTACGTGGGGGGGGGCAAAAACATTCAGTACTTC. This translates into CASSYVGGGKNIQYF. The chain couples TRBV6-2 or TRBV6-3 to TRBJ2-4, with 7 bases aligning to TRBD2. Losses at the gene ends were 2 bases for V and 3 bases for J; bases not matched to a gene: 4. Germline V lookup: CDR1 MNHEY, CDR2 SVGEGT. The CDR3 has 15 amino acids.

The V and J genes are TRBV9 and TRBJ2-1; weak D call: TRBD2 (5 bases). This CDR3 contains 20 residues. Germline assignment: CDR1 SGDLS and CDR2 YYNGEE. The germline V and J ends were trimmed by 0 bases and 0 bases, with 22 bases remaining between them. CDR3 DNA: TGTGCCAGCAGCGTAGTACCCACCCAGCCGAGGGTGAGCTCCTACAATGAGCAGTTCTTC. This translates into CASSVVPTQPRVSSYNEQFF.

The J gene is TRBJ2-5, the V gene TRBV28; D gene uncertain. The CDR3 spans 13 residues. Germline CDR1 reads MDHEN; CDR2 reads SYDVKM. Between the trimmed V and J ends, which lost 7 bases and 3 bases, there was a span of 12 bases. The CDR3 loop is CASNSRTEETQYF. CDR3 coding DNA: TGTGCCAGCAACTCACGGACGGAAGAGACCCAGTACTTC. The entire variable domain, with the rest obtained from reference TRBV28 and TRBJ2-5, is as follows: DVKVTQSSRYLVKRTGEKVFLECVQDMDHENMFWYRQDPGLGLRLIYFSYDVKMKEKGDIPEGYSVSREKKERFSLILESASTNQTSMYLCASNSRTEETQYFGPGTRLLVL.

This clonotype was detected only a few times. The chain recombines TRBV7-3 with TRBJ2-5; 10 bases agree with TRBD1. This CDR3 comprises 14 residues. J lost 5 bases, V lost 6 bases, and 6 bases had no gene match. Per the germline V gene, CDR1 is SGHTA and CDR2 is FQGTGA. CDR3 DNA sequence: TGTGCCAGCAGGTCGGACAGGGGGAGGGAGACCCAGTACTTC. Its protein product is CASRSDRGRETQYF.

This clonotype has at least ten counts. V gene TRBV20-1 combines with J gene TRBJ1-5, with 7 bases identical to TRBD1. CDR1 and CDR2 (germline): DFQATT, SNEGSKA (reference sequence). The CDR3 is 15 residues long. V shed 4 bases and J 5 bases; nucleotides not matched to a gene: 11. The CDR3 DNA reads TGCAGTGCTACAAGGACAGGCGATCGGGATCAGCCCCAGCATTTT. Its translation is CSATRTGDRDQPQHF.

The rearrangement uses TRBV4-2 and TRBJ2-3; 8 bases align to TRBD2. Germline V CDR1 and CDR2: LGHNA, YNFKEQ. This CDR3 contains 17 residues. V was pared by 3 bases and J by 0 bases, with 8 bases of the junction left unmatched. For the CDR3, the DNA is TGTGCCAGCAGCCAGTTTATAGCGGGGACAAGCACAGATACGCAGTATTTT. Protein sequence: CASSQFIAGTSTDTQYF.

As for this clonotype: One junction end does not reproduce the germline sequence, and a read error may be involved. The chain is built from TRBV10-3 and TRBJ2-3; 7 nucleotides align to TRBD1. CDR1 is ENHRY and CDR2 is SYGVKD in the germline V gene. The CDR3 spans 16 residues. CDR3 amino acids: CASISGQVLETDAQYF. For the CDR3, the DNA is TGTGCCAGCATTTCCGGACAGGTTCTTGAGACAGATGCGCAGTATTTT.

V is TRBV9 and J is TRBJ2-1, with TRBD2 matching over 8 bases. Germline V gene sequence: CDR1 SGDLS, CDR2 YYNGEE. V shed 4 bases and J 0 bases; nucleotides not matched to a gene: 12. This CDR3 has 18 amino acids. The CDR3 spells CASSSRGLVEASYNEQFF. For the CDR3, the DNA is TGTGCCAGCAGCTCACGGGGACTAGTGGAAGCCTCCTACAATGAGCAGTTCTTC.

J is TRBJ2-7 and V is TRBV5-1; D tentatively fits TRBD1 or TRBD2 (5 bases each). With 0 bases removed from V and 3 bases from J, the gap between germline ends came to 10 bases. Germline V gives CDR1 SGHRS, CDR2 YFSETQ. This CDR3 comprises 14 residues. The CDR3 sequence: CASSLEGRGYEQYF. The DNA of the CDR3 is TGCGCCAGCAGCTTGGAGGGACGAGGCTACGAGCAGTACTTC.

This chain joins TRBV6-2 or TRBV6-3 and TRBJ2-1; maybe TRBD2 (5 bases). The J call may be incorrect, as the DNA end agrees better with TRBJ2-7. CDR1 and CDR2 (germline): MNHEY, SVGEGT. CDR3 length equals 17 residues. DNA for the CDR3: TGTGCCAGCAGTTTCTCTCCGCAGCGGAGCTCCTACAATGAGCAGTACTTC. Protein sequence: CASSFSPQRSSYNEQYF.

This clonotype turned up a few times. V gene TRBV7-9 combines with J gene TRBJ1-6; D uncertain. Germline CDR1 is SEHNR and CDR2 is FQNEAQ (reference sequence). CDR3 length: 14 amino acids. V shed 3 bases and J shed 8 bases, with 11 bases lying between them. DNA of the CDR3: TGTGCCAGCAGCTTGAGGCAGGCTTATTCACCCCTCCACTTT. Translating gives CASSLRQAYSPLHF.

Notes on this clonotype: A much larger clone sits a single nucleotide away, making a read error possible. V gene TRBV6-1 combines with J gene TRBJ2-7, with 10 nucleotides matching TRBD2. The J call is doubtful: the DNA matches TRBJ2-5 better. Per the germline V gene, CDR1 is MNHNS and CDR2 is SASEGT. The CDR3 extends over 14 amino acids. The CDR3 is CASSLGSGGGTQYF. The CDR3 coding sequence is TGTGCCAGCAGTTTAGGCAGCGGGGGGGGGACCCAGTACTTC.

This clonotype was seen a few times. This chain connects TRBV5-1 to TRBJ2-1; 7 nucleotides match TRBD2. With V trimmed by 4 bases and J by 4 bases, 17 bases remained unmatched. CDR3 size: 18 residues. Germline V gene data show CDR1 as SGHRS and CDR2 as YFSETQ. CDR3 amino acids: CASSNRGKAGIDYNEQFF. The CDR3 nucleotides are TGCGCCAGCAGCAATAGGGGAAAAGCGGGAATAGATTACAATGAGCAGTTCTTC.